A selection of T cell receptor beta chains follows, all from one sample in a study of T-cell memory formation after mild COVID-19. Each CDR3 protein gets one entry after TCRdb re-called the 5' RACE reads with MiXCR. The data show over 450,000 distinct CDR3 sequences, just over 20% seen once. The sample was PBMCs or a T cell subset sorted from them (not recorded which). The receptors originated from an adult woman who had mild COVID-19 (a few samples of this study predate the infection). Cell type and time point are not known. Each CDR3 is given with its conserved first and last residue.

cdr3_aa: CASSSSGTSGRINEQFF
v_call: TRBV7-2

cdr3_aa: CASSSGTSGSSLADEQFF
v_call: TRBV12-3/TRBV12-4

cdr3_aa: CASSQGRDYRDDTQYF
v_call: TRBV3-1

cdr3_aa: CASSHRDREEQYF
v_call: TRBV7-2

cdr3_aa: CASSSGQGASTEAFF
v_call: TRBV7-9

cdr3_aa: CASRTGVKGGYTF
v_call: TRBV6-1

cdr3_aa: CASSQEILIGPYNEQFF
v_call: TRBV4-1

cdr3_aa: CASSQDGLAVTSYNEQFF
v_call: TRBV4-3

cdr3_aa: CASSSRMTGDEQYF
v_call: TRBV11-2

cdr3_aa: CASSGGASTDTQYF
v_call: TRBV6-4

cdr3_aa: CASGPGTSGSNEQFF
v_call: TRBV19